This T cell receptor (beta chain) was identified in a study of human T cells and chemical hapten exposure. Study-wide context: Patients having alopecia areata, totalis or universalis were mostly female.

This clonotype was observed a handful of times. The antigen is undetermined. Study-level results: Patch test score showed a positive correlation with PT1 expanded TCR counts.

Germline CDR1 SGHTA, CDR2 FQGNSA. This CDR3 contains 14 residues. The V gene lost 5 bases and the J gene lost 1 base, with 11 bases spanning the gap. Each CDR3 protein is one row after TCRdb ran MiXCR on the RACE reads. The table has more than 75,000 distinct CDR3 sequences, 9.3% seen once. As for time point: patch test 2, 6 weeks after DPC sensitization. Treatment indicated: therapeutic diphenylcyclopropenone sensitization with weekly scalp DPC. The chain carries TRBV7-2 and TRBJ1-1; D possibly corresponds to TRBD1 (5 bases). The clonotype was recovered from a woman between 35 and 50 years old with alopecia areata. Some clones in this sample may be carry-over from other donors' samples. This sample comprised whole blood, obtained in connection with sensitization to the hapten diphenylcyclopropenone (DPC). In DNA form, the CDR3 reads TGTGCCAGCAGCATAGGACATCAGAACACTGAAGCTTTCTTT. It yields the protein CASSIGHQNTEAFF.